This TCR beta chain appears in the sequencing data of a study of Graves' ophthalmopathy and Graves' hyperthyroidism. Comment on this clonotype: This may be a read error: a much more frequent sequence differs by one nucleotide.

The sequenced template was RNA, covering the TCR beta CDR3 region. Second-round multiplex PCR came after first-round RT-PCR with HTBI primers. Via MiXCR, TCRdb re-called the multiplex PCR reads, giving one row per CDR3 protein. The sample has around 600,000 distinct CDR3 sequences, roughly 41% seen once. Sequenced sample: peripheral blood. The receptor comes from an adult man with Graves' ophthalmopathy.

CDR3 in DNA: TGTGCCAGCACCATACAGGGGGAGTTCTACGAGCAGTACGTC. Translated, it gives CASTIQGEFYEQYV. V is TRBV12-3 or TRBV12-4 and J is TRBJ2-7; 8 bases are shared with TRBD1. The CDR3 has 14 amino acids. The junction had 8 bases not matched to a gene; V was cut back by 7 bases and J by 3 bases.